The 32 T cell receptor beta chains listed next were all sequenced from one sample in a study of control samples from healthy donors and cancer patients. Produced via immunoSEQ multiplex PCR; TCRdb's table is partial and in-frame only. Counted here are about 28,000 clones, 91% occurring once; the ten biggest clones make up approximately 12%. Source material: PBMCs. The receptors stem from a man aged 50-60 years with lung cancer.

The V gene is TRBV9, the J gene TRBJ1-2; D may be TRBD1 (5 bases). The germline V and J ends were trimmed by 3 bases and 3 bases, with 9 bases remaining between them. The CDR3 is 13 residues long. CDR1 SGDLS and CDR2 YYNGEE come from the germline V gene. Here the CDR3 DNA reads TGTGCCAGCAGCGAACAGGCAGACTATGGCTACACCTTC. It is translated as CASSEQADYGYTF.

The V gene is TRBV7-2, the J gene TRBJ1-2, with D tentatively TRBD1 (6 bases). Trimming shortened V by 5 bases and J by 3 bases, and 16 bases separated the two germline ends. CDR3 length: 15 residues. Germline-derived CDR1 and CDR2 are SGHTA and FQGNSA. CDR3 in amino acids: CASSHPDRTYYGYTF. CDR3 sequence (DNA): TGTGCCAGCAGCCATCCAGACAGGACGTACTATGGCTACACCTTC.

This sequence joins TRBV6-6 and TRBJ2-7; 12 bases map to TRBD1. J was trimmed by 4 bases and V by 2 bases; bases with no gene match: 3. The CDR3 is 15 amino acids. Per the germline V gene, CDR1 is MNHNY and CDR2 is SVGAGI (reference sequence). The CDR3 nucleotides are TGTGCCAGCAGTTACGGGACAGGGGGCTCGTACGAGCAGTACTTC. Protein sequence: CASSYGTGGSYEQYF.

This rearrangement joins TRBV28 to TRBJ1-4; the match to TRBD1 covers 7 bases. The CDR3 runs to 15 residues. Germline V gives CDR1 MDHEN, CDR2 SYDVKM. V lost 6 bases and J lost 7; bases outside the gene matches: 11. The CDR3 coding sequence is TGTGCCAGCAGGCCTCCAGGGGGAGGCGGTGAAAAACTGTTTTTT. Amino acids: CASRPPGGGGEKLFF.

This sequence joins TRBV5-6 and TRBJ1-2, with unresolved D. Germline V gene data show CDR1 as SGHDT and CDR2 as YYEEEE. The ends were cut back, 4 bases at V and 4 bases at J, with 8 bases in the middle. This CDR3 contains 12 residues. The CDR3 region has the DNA TGTGCCAGCAGCCCGACGGTCTATGGCTACACCTTC. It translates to CASSPTVYGYTF.

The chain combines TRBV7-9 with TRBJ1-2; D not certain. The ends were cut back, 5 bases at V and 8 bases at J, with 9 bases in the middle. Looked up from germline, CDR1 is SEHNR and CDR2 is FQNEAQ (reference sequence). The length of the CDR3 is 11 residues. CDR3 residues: CASSLGGGYTF. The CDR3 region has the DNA TGTGCCAGCAGCCTAGGCGGGGGCTACACCTTC.

The CDR3 is CASSPVGSQETQYF. In nucleotides, the CDR3 is TGTGCCAGCTCACCGGTAGGAAGCCAAGAGACCCAGTACTTC. This sequence joins TRBV18 and TRBJ2-5, with no clear D. Trimming removed 3 bases at V and 1 base at J, with 9 bases between. The CDR3 sequence is 14 residues long. Per germline, CDR1 KGHSH and CDR2 LQKENI.

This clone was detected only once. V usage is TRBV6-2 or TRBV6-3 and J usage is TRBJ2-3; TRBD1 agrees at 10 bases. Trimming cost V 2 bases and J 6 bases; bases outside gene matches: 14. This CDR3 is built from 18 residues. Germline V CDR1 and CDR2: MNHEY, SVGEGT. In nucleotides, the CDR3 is TGTGCCAGCAGTTACAATCCGGGACAGGGGAGTATCCCGGATACGCAGTATTTT. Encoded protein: CASSYNPGQGSIPDTQYF.

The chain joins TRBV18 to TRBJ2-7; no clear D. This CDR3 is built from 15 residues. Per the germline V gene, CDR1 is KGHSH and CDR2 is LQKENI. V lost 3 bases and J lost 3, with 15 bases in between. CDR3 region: CASSPQGPNNYEQYF. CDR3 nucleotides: TGTGCCAGCTCACCCCAAGGGCCCAACAACTACGAGCAGTACTTC.

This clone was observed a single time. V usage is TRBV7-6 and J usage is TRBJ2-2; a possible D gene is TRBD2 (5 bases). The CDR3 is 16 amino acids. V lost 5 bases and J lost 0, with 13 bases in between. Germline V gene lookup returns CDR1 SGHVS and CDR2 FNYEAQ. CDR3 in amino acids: CASSIGVGTNTGELFF. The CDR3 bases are TGTGCCAGCAGCATCGGGGTCGGAACGAACACCGGGGAGCTGTTTTTT. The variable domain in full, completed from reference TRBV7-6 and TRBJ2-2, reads GAGVSQSPRYKVTKRGQDVALRCDPISGHVSLYWYRQALGQGPEFLTYFNYEAQQDKSGLPNDRFSAERPEGSISTLTIQRTEQRDSAMYRCASSIGVGTNTGELFFGEGSRLTVL.

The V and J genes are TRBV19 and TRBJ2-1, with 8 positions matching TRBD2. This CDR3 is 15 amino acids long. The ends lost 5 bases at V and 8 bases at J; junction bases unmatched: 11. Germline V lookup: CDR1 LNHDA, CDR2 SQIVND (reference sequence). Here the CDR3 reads CASSHLDTGGYEQFF. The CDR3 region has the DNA TGTGCCAGTAGTCATTTAGACACGGGAGGGTATGAGCAGTTCTTC.

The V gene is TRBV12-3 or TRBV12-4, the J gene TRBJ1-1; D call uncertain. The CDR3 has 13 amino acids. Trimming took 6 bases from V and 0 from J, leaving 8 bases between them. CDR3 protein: CASSRLMNTEAFF. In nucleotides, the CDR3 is TGTGCCAGCAGCCGGCTTATGAACACTGAAGCTTTCTTT.

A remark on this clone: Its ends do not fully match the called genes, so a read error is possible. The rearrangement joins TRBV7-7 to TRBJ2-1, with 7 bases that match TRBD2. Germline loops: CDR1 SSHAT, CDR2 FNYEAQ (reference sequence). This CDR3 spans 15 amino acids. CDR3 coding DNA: TGTGCTAGCAGCTTAAGCCCCAGCGGGGACGATGAGCAGTTCTTC. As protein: CASSLSPSGDDEQFF.

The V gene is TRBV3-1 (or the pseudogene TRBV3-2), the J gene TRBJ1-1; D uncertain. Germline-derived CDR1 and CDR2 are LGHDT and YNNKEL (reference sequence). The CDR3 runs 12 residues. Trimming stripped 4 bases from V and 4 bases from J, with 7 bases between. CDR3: CASSLPTTEAFF. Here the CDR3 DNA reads TGTGCCAGCAGCCTCCCGACCACTGAAGCTTTCTTT.

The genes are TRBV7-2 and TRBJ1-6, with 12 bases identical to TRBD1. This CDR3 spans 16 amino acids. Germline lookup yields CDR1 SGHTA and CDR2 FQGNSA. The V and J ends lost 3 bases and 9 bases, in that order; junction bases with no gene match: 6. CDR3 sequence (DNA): TGTGCCAGCAGCTTGCCGGGACAGGGGGCAGGTTCACCCCTCCACTTT. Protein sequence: CASSLPGQGAGSPLHF.

The DNA for the CDR3 is TGTGCCAGCAGTTTGGGGGCCTTTAGGCGCTACAATGAGCAGTTCTTC. Translation gives CASSLGAFRRYNEQFF. The rearrangement links TRBV27 to TRBJ2-1; perhaps TRBD1 as D (6 bases). Germline CDR1 MNHEY, CDR2 SMNVEV (reference sequence). Deletions cut 3 bases from V and 3 bases from J, with 15 bases between. This CDR3 is built from 16 residues.

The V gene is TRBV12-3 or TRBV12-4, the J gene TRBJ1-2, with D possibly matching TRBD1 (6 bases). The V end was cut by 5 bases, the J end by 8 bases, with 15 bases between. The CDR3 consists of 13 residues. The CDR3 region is CASSTAGANGYTF. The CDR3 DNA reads TGTGCCAGCAGTACAGCAGGGGCAAACGGCTACACCTTC.

CDR3 sequence: CATRRDSTDTQYF. The CDR3 DNA is TGTGCCACCAGGAGGGACAGCACAGATACGCAGTATTTT. V gene TRBV15 combines with J gene TRBJ2-3; D is tentatively TRBD1 or TRBD2 (5 bases each). Germline V gene lookup returns CDR1 LNHNV and CDR2 YYDKDF (reference sequence). This CDR3 region has 13 residues. The V and J ends lost 6 bases and 0 bases respectively, with 7 bases between them.

The CDR3 bases are TGTGCCAGCAGTTACAAACTAGCGGGGGGGCTATACAATGAGCAGTTCTTC. Translation: CASSYKLAGGLYNEQFF. This chain connects TRBV6-2 or TRBV6-3 to TRBJ2-1; 13 nucleotides agree with TRBD2. This CDR3 is built from 17 residues. The germline V gene encodes CDR1 MNHEY and CDR2 SVGEGT. The ends lost 2 bases at V and 4 bases at J; junction bases unmatched: 5.

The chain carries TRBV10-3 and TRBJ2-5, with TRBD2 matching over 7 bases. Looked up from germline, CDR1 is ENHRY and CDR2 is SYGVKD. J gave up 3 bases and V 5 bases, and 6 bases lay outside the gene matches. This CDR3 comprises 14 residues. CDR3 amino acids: CAISPSSGEETQYF. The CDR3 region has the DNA TGTGCCATCAGTCCCTCTAGCGGTGAAGAGACCCAGTACTTC.

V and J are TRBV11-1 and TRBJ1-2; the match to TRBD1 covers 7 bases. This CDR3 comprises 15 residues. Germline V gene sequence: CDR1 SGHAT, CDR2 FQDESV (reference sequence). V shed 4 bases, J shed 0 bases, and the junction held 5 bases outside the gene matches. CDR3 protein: CASSSYRGPNYGYTF. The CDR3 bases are TGTGCCAGCAGCTCGTACAGGGGTCCTAACTATGGCTACACCTTC.

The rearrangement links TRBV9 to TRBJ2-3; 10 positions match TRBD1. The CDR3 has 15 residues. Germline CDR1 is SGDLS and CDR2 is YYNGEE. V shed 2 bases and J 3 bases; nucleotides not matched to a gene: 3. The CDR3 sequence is CASSVLGQGTDTQYF. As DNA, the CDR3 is TGTGCCAGCAGCGTTTTGGGACAGGGGACAGATACGCAGTATTTT.

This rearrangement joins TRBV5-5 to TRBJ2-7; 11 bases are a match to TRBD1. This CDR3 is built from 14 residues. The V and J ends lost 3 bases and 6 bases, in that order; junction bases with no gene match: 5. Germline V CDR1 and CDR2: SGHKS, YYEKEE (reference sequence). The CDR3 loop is CASSSGTGGLEQYF. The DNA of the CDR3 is TGTGCCAGCAGCTCCGGGACAGGGGGACTCGAGCAGTACTTC.

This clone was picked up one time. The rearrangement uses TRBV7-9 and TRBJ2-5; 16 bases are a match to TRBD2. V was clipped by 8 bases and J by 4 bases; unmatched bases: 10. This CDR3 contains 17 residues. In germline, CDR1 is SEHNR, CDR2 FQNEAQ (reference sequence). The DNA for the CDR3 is TGTGCCAGCCTAAAGGGGACTAGCGGGGGGGCATCAGAGACCCAGTACTTC. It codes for CASLKGTSGGASETQYF.

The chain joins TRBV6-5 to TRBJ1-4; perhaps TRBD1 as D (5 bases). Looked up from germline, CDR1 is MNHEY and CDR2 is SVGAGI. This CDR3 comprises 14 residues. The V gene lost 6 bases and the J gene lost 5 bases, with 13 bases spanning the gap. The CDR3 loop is CASSLGGFNEKLFF. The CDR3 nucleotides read TGTGCCAGCAGCCTCGGGGGGTTCAATGAAAAACTGTTTTTT.

The CDR3 region is CASSAVPGTEAFF. CDR3 in DNA: TGTGCCAGCAGCGCGGTCCCGGGGACTGAAGCTTTCTTT. The rearrangement links TRBV9 to TRBJ1-1; D not resolved. The CDR3 loop spans 13 amino acids. The germline V gene has CDR1 SGDLS and CDR2 YYNGEE. The V gene lost 3 bases and the J gene lost 5 bases, with 11 bases spanning the gap.

CDR3 bases: TGTGCCAGCAGCCCTGGGGGGGCCGGGGAGCTGTTTTTT. Amino acid sequence: CASSPGGAGELFF. The genes are TRBV7-3 and TRBJ2-2; TRBD2 aligns across 7 bases. Germline V gene data show CDR1 as SGHTA and CDR2 as FQGTGA. CDR3 length: 13 residues. With V trimmed by 5 bases and J by 6 bases, 3 bases remained unmatched.

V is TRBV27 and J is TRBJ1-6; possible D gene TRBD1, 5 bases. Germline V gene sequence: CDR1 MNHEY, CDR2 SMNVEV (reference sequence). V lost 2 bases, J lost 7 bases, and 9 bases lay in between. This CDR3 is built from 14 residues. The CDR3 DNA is TGTGCCAGCAGTTTACAGGGAAAAAATTCACCCCTCCACTTT. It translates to CASSLQGKNSPLHF.

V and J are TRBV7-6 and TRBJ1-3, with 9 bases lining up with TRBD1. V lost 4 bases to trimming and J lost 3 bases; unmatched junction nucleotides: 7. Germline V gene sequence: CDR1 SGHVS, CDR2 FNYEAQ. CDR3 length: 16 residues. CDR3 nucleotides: TGTGCCAGCAGCTCACAGGGGGCGAGGAATGGAAACACCATATATTTT. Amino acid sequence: CASSSQGARNGNTIYF.

CDR3 sequence: CASSLGGLTYNEQFF. The CDR3 DNA reads as TGTGCCAGCAGCTTAGGTGGACTAACTTACAATGAGCAGTTCTTC. This chain links TRBV7-8 with TRBJ2-1; D may be TRBD2 (6 bases). Trimming removed 1 base at V and 4 bases at J, with 11 bases between. The CDR3 consists of 15 residues. In germline, CDR1 is SGHVS, CDR2 FQNEAQ.

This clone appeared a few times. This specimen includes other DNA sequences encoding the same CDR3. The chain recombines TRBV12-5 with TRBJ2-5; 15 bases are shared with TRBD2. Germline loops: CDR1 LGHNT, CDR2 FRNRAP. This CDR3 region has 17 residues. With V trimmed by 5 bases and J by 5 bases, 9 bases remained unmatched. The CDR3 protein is CASGGGLAGGPGETQYF. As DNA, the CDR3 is TGTGCTAGTGGTGGCGGACTAGCGGGGGGGCCAGGGGAGACCCAGTACTTC.

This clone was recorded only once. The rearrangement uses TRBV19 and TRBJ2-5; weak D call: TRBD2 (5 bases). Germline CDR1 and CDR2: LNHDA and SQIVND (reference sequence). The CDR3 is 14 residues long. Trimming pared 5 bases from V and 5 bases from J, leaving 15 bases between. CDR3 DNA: TGTGCCAGTAGTCCAAACCGGTCGGGGGAGACCCAGTACTTC. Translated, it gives CASSPNRSGETQYF.